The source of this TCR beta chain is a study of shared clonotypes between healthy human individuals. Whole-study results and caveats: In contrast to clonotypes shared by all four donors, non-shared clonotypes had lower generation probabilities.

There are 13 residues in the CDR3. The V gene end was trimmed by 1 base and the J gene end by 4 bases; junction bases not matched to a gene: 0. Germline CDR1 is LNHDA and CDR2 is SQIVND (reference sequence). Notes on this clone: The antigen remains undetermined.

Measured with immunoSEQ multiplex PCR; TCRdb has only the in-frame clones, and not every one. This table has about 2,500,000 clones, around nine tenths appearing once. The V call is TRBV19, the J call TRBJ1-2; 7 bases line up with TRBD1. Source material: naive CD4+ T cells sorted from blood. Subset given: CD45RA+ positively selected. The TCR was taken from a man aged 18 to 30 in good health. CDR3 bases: TGTGCCAGTAGTATAGGGGACAGCTATGGCTACACCTTC. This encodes CASSIGDSYGYTF. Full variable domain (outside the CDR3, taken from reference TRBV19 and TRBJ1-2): DGGITQSPKYLFRKEGQNVTLSCEQNLNHDAMYWYRQDPGQGLRLIYYSQIVNDFQKGDIAEGYSVSREKKESFPLTVTSAQKNPTAFYLCASSIGDSYGYTFGSGTRLTVV.